Below, one TCR beta chain is given with its context. What antigen it recognizes has not been identified. The sample holds no much larger clone one base away, and base qualities are not on file. The data were obtained in a study of blood T cell repertoires in COVID-19 (TCRdb year 2020). Some background on the complete study: ImmuneRACE Cohort 3 recovered participants were defined by two consecutive negative NP/OP PCR tests, healthcare professional clearance, or symptom resolution. Samples covering the acute and convalescent phases of COVID-19 were provided by collaborators in the United States, Italy and Spain. The prospective study material was composed of cDNA or gDNA derived from T cells, B-cell-depleted T cells, or PBMCs. Subjects who had been exposed to COVID-19, were actively infected with it, or had recovered from it provided the deeply sampled blood TCRbeta repertoires that made up the dataset. The repertoires were released in a freely available public database meant as a resource for research on the immune response to SARS-CoV-2. Samples were obtained from the ongoing ImmuneRACE study (first 160 participants) and from 1,200 or so subjects provided by 6 global collaborators. A de-identified subject ID, COVID-19 status, age in years and sex were almost always included in the sample metadata. Where HLA class I and class II types were available, the types were taken from metadata supplied by the sample provider, not from assay-based typing. Points the paper makes about the study in general: The quantity of clinical and demographic metadata differed by source and by participant and was supplied without curation.

V gives up 5 bases and J gives up 7 bases, and the segment between their germline ends measures 8 bases. The CDR3 starts with the cysteine, ends with the phenylalanine, and has 12 residues. Only the CDR3 DNA stays, 36 bases, in frame from base 1. The germline V gene yields SGHAT for CDR1 and FQNNGV for CDR2. In the prospective study, participants were roughly 18 to 100 years old, resided in about two dozen geographic areas of the United States, and were enrolled through a virtual design. In the prospective study, participants were assigned to cohorts based on the clinical history participants reported in a screening survey and a study questionnaire. In the prospective study, whole blood, serum and a nasopharyngeal or oropharyngeal swab were collected from each participant by mobile phlebotomists. Participants in the prospective study had the option to provide additional blood draws and questionnaires over a roughly 2-month period. Prospective study blood samples were shipped either frozen or at room temperature before DNA extraction.

The immunoSEQ Assay, a bias-controlled multiplex PCR, was used to amplify TCRbeta CDR3 regions from genomic DNA. The published analysis was carried out like this. The number of nucleated cells in each sample was estimated by amplification of reference gene primers within the assay. To quantify the absolute abundance of each unique TCRbeta CDR3 rearrangement, sequence reads were collapsed and filtered. For each sample, productive Simpson clonality was calculated as the square root of Simpson's diversity index over productive rearrangements. Not all clones reach the TCRdb copy of this immuneACCESS table, which keeps in-frame sequences only. Checked studies attribute under half of the gap to unresolved V genes and leave the rest unexplained. V and J calls and clone size come straight from that table; D and trimming were deduced from the DNA. This sample gives approximately 150,000 clones in total; roughly 85% of them show up just once. The ten largest account for around a fifth of the sample.

The source is a woman in her sixties or seventies in a cohort exposed to, infected with or recovered from COVID-19 (not recorded which). The material sequenced was PBMCs or T cells enriched from blood (not recorded which). The chain joins TRBV11-2 to TRBJ2-2, with no reliable assignment of the D segment. The sequence in DNA is TGTGCCAGCAGCCCCGTAAACGGGGAGCTGTTTTTT. Translated, this gives CASSPVNGELFF.